These 28 T cell receptor beta chains originate from one sample sequenced in a study of CD8 T cells in ankylosing spondylitis. Findings and limits, study-wide: A TCR beta motif of fewer than ten highly homologous variants appeared characteristic of ankylosing spondylitis blood.

These receptors have no identified antigens. TCRdb re-called the 5' RACE reads with MiXCR, one entry per CDR3 protein. The sample includes about 220,000 distinct CDR3 sequences, 5.5% to 7.5% of them seen just once. The sequenced material came from blood, either unsorted or a sorted T cell fraction (not recorded which). The receptors were sampled from a male donor with ankylosing spondylitis.

The sample holds many counts of this clonotype. This rearrangement joins TRBV5-4 to TRBJ2-1; D is possibly TRBD2 (6 bases). With 6 bases removed from V and 0 bases from J, the gap between germline ends came to 16 bases. Germline V CDR1 and CDR2: SGHNT, YYREEE (reference sequence). The CDR3 contains 16 residues. CDR3 DNA sequence: TGTGCCAGCACCCGGACCGCGGGACTCTCCTACAATGAGCAGTTCTTC. It encodes CASTRTAGLSYNEQFF.

This clonotype appeared many times. The chain links TRBV11-2 to TRBJ1-1; no reliable D call. The V end lost 0 bases, the J end lost 8 bases, and 7 bases lay between the germline ends. The germline V gene encodes CDR1 SGHAT and CDR2 FQNNGV. The CDR3 totals 12 residues. The DNA of the CDR3 is TGTGCCAGCAGCTTAGATCTAGGGGAAGCTTTCTTT. Its translation: CASSLDLGEAFF. The full variable domain, completed using reference TRBV11-2 and TRBJ1-1, is EAGVAQSPRYKIIEKRQSVAFWCNPISGHATLYWYQQILGQGPKLLIQFQNNGVVDDSQLPKDRFSAERLKGVDSTLKIQPAKLEDSAVYLCASSLDLGEAFFGQGTRLTVV.

This clonotype was picked up a small number of times. This rearrangement joins TRBV29-1 to TRBJ1-3; D is unresolved. CDR3 length equals 14 residues. Looked up from germline, CDR1 is SQVTM and CDR2 is ANQGSEA. V was clipped by 4 bases and J by 3 bases, with 13 bases between them. The CDR3 nucleotides read TGCAGCGTTGTGGGGTCCCGCAGTGGAAACACCATATATTTT. Translation: CSVVGSRSGNTIYF.

This clonotype was recorded at least ten times. This chain connects TRBV7-8 to TRBJ2-1; 13 nucleotides line up with TRBD2. CDR3 length equals 18 residues. V shed 1 base, J shed 4 bases, and the junction held 7 bases outside the gene matches. Germline lookup yields CDR1 SGHVS and CDR2 FQNEAQ. The CDR3 sequence: CASSLGLAGGSLYNEQFF. The CDR3 coding sequence is TGTGCCAGCAGCTTAGGACTAGCGGGAGGTAGTTTGTACAATGAGCAGTTCTTC. The full variable domain, completed using reference TRBV7-8 and TRBJ2-1, is GAGVSQSPRYKVAKRGQDVALRCDPISGHVSLFWYQQALGQGPEFLTYFQNEAQLDKSGLPSDRFFAERPEGSVSTLKIQRTQQEDSAVYLCASSLGLAGGSLYNEQFFGPGTRLTVL.

Ten or more counts support this clonotype. The chain employs TRBV20-1 and TRBJ1-3; D is unclear. CDR1 and CDR2 (germline): DFQATT, SNEGSKA (reference sequence). V lost 3 bases, J lost 0 bases, and 9 bases lay in between. This CDR3 spans 14 amino acids. CDR3 DNA: TGCAGTGCTAGCTTAGGTGACTCTGGAAACACCATATATTTT. It encodes CSASLGDSGNTIYF.

This clonotype was seen many times. The genes are TRBV7-2 and TRBJ2-7; 9 bases align to TRBD2. The V segment lost 5 bases and the J segment 3 bases; nucleotides outside the gene matches: 14. Germline loops: CDR1 SGHTA, CDR2 FQGNSA. This CDR3 has 17 amino acids. DNA of the CDR3: TGTGCCAGCAGCCCTCATGGTGCGGGAGGGGTTCTCTACGAGCAGTACTTC. It is translated as CASSPHGAGGVLYEQYF.

In its sample, this clonotype was seen many times. This rearrangement joins TRBV6-5 to TRBJ2-2; D remains ambiguous. Germline values: CDR1 MNHEY, CDR2 SVGAGI. Trimming pared 6 bases from V and 3 bases from J, leaving 11 bases between. The CDR3 runs to 14 residues. The CDR3 DNA follows: TGTGCCAGCAGCTTACCAGCTTACACCGGGGAGCTGTTTTTT. Translation: CASSLPAYTGELFF.

In its sample, this clonotype was seen many times. V and J are TRBV10-3 and TRBJ2-7, with unresolved D. The CDR3 length is 14 residues. Trimming removed 3 bases at V and 0 bases at J, with 9 bases between. From germline, CDR1 is ENHRY and CDR2 SYGVKD. The CDR3, as DNA: TGTGCCATCAGTGATGCCCAGCTCTCCTACGAGCAGTACTTC. This gives the protein CAISDAQLSYEQYF.

V gene TRBV29-1 combines with J gene TRBJ2-1; 11 bases agree with TRBD2. J lost 1 base, V lost 4 bases, and 0 bases had no gene match. Germline V gene lookup returns CDR1 SQVTM and CDR2 ANQGSEA. The CDR3 consists of 14 residues. The CDR3 region has the DNA TGCAGCGTTGGGACTAGCGGGTCCTACAATGAGCAGTTCTTC. It yields the protein CSVGTSGSYNEQFF.

The chain uses TRBV7-9 and TRBJ2-7; 7 bases line up with TRBD2. Germline-derived CDR1 and CDR2 are SEHNR and FQNEAQ (reference sequence). The CDR3 is made up of 16 amino acids. The V gene end was trimmed by 4 bases and the J gene end by 0 bases; junction bases not matched to a gene: 9. The CDR3 bases are TGTGCCAGCAGCTGGGCCGGGAGGACTTACTCCTACGAGCAGTACTTC. Its protein product is CASSWAGRTYSYEQYF. Looking up the rest from reference TRBV7-9 and TRBJ2-7 gives the full variable domain: DTGVSQNPRHKITKRGQNVTFRCDPISEHNRLYWYRQTLGQGPEFLTYFQNEAQLEKSRLLSDRFSAERPKGSFSTLEIQRTEQGDSAMYLCASSWAGRTYSYEQYFGPGTRLTVT.

This clonotype was seen many times. The chain uses TRBV5-6 and TRBJ2-1, with TRBD2 matching over 8 bases. The CDR3 has 16 amino acids. CDR1 SGHDT and CDR2 YYEEEE come from the germline V gene. The V segment lost 1 base and the J segment 5 bases; nucleotides outside the gene matches: 8. CDR3 DNA sequence: TGTGCCAGCAGCTTGCTCACGCGGGAGGCCGACAATGAGCAGTTCTTC. It translates to CASSLLTREADNEQFF. The entire variable domain, with the rest obtained from reference TRBV5-6 and TRBJ2-1, is as follows: DAGVTQSPTHLIKTRGQQVTLRCSPKSGHDTVSWYQQALGQGPQFIFQYYEEEERQRGNFPDRFSGHQFPNYSSELNVNALLLGDSALYLCASSLLTREADNEQFFGPGTRLTVL.

This clonotype was recorded many times. The gene calls are TRBV6-5 and TRBJ2-2, with TRBD2 matching 8 bases. The germline gives CDR1 MNHEY, CDR2 SVGAGI. After removal of 4 bases from V and 4 bases from J, the junction contained 14 bases not matched to a gene. The CDR3 contains 18 residues. DNA of the CDR3: TGTGCCAGCAGTTCCCTATGGAGTAGCGGGGTGTCCACCGGGGAGCTGTTTTTT. As protein: CASSSLWSSGVSTGELFF.

Only a few counts were recorded for this clonotype. The rearrangement uses TRBV6-5 and TRBJ2-3; no definite D call. The CDR3 length is 16 residues. Between the trimmed V and J ends, which lost 0 bases and 10 bases, there was a span of 20 bases. The germline V gene encodes CDR1 MNHEY and CDR2 SVGAGI. CDR3 coding DNA: TGTGCCAGCAGTTACTCGAGGCAGGCCTCTCTCCCTCCGCAGTATTTT. This sequence encodes CASSYSRQASLPPQYF.

The table lists this clonotype with many counts. The chain links TRBV20-1 to TRBJ2-1; 9 bases match TRBD1. The CDR3 has 15 amino acids. Germline assignment: CDR1 DFQATT and CDR2 SNEGSKA (reference sequence). V lost 5 bases to trimming and J lost 7 bases; unmatched junction nucleotides: 12. The CDR3 sequence: CSAPNRDRDFNEQFF. The DNA for the CDR3 is TGCAGTGCTCCGAACCGGGACAGGGATTTTAATGAGCAGTTCTTC.

V is TRBV24-1 and J is TRBJ2-3; TRBD2 aligns across 14 bases. The CDR3 consists of 20 residues. Trimming took 4 bases from V and 3 from J; bases not matched to a gene: 14. CDR1 and CDR2 from the germline V gene are KGHDR and SFDVKD. The CDR3, as DNA: TGTGCCACCAGTGACTGGCCGGGACTAGCGGGAGCCCCGCTGACAGATACGCAGTATTTT. Translation gives CATSDWPGLAGAPLTDTQYF.

This clonotype was counted many times. The rearrangement uses TRBV27 and TRBJ2-4; tentatively, D is TRBD1 (6 bases). Looked up from germline, CDR1 is MNHEY and CDR2 is SMNVEV (reference sequence). Trimming pared 6 bases from V and 8 bases from J, leaving 14 bases between. CDR3 size: 13 residues. The CDR3 protein is CASSLNREDIQYF. The CDR3 DNA reads as TGTGCCAGCAGCCTCAACAGGGAAGACATTCAGTACTTC.

This clonotype was counted at least ten times. The chain links TRBV6-6 to TRBJ1-1, with TRBD1 as a possible D gene (6 bases). The CDR3 has 14 amino acids. Between the trimmed V and J ends, which lost 6 bases and 5 bases, there was a span of 16 bases. Germline assignment: CDR1 MNHNY and CDR2 SVGAGI (reference sequence). The CDR3 DNA follows: TGTGCCAGCAGACCGGACAGTGCGGGTACTGAAGCTTTCTTT. This encodes CASRPDSAGTEAFF.

This clonotype was recorded a few times. This chain uses TRBV5-6 with TRBJ2-7; a possible D gene is TRBD2 (7 bases). Trimming left V 0 bases short and J 1 base short, with 14 bases between. The CDR3 consists of 16 residues. The V gene's germline CDR1 is SGHDT and CDR2 YYEEEE. The CDR3 DNA reads as TGTGCCAGCAGCTTGGAGGGGGGGGCAAGATCCTACGAGCAGTACTTC. This translates into CASSLEGGARSYEQYF.

In its sample, this clonotype was seen many times. The chain uses TRBV4-3 and TRBJ2-1; TRBD2 agrees at 12 bases. Germline V lookup: CDR1 LGHNA, CDR2 YSLEER. V lost 4 bases, J lost 5 bases, and 9 bases stayed unmatched. This CDR3 is 17 amino acids long. The CDR3 region is CASSLSSGRGGHNEQFF. CDR3 in DNA: TGCGCCAGCAGCCTTTCTAGCGGGAGGGGGGGGCACAATGAGCAGTTCTTC.

This clonotype was recorded many times. The CDR3, as DNA: TGTGCCAGCAGCGGGACAGGATATGAGCAGTTCTTC. Protein product: CASSGTGYEQFF. The rearrangement links TRBV7-9 to TRBJ2-1; 8 bases match TRBD1. The germline V gene encodes CDR1 SEHNR and CDR2 FQNEAQ (reference sequence). The V and J ends lost 5 bases and 8 bases, in that order; junction bases with no gene match: 2. CDR3 length: 12 residues.

This clonotype showed up many times. The V and J genes are TRBV10-3 and TRBJ1-1; D may be TRBD1 (6 bases). This CDR3 contains 16 residues. The V gene lost 5 bases and the J gene lost 0 bases, with 16 bases spanning the gap. The germline CDR1 and CDR2 sequences are ENHRY and SYGVKD. The CDR3 reads CAISPREGDMNTEAFF. CDR3 DNA sequence: TGTGCCATCAGTCCGAGGGAAGGGGACATGAACACTGAAGCTTTCTTT.

This clonotype was picked up a small number of times. The chain's CDR3 is CASSENSPLHF. The CDR3 DNA reads TGTGCCAGCAGTGAAAATTCACCCCTCCACTTT. The chain recombines TRBV6-2 or TRBV6-3 with TRBJ1-6; D is unresolved. Trimming stripped 5 bases from V and 7 bases from J, with 3 bases between. The CDR3 extends over 11 amino acids. Germline V gives CDR1 MNHEY, CDR2 SVGEGT.

The table lists this clonotype with a few counts. The chain joins TRBV15 to TRBJ2-5; D ambiguous. The V gene's germline CDR1 is LNHNV and CDR2 YYDKDF (reference sequence). The ends were cut back, 3 bases at V and 5 bases at J, with 7 bases in the middle. The CDR3 consists of 12 residues. As DNA, the CDR3 is TGTGCCACCAGCAGGGACCCGGAGACCCAGTACTTC. It yields the protein CATSRDPETQYF.

There are many counts of this clonotype. The chain employs TRBV20-1 and TRBJ1-1, with D perhaps TRBD1 (6 bases). CDR1 DFQATT and CDR2 SNEGSKA come from the germline V gene (reference sequence). CDR3 length: 13 amino acids. The V gene lost 2 bases and the J gene lost 1 base, with 8 bases spanning the gap. The CDR3 region has the DNA TGCAGTGCTAGAAGCAGGGGGAACACTGAAGCTTTCTTT. The encoded protein is CSARSRGNTEAFF.

A few counts support this clonotype. The chain links TRBV9 to TRBJ1-5; no reliable D call. The ends were cut back, 5 bases at V and 0 bases at J, with 18 bases in the middle. CDR1 and CDR2 from the germline V gene are SGDLS and YYNGEE. CDR3 length: 17 residues. As DNA, the CDR3 is TGTGCCAGCAGTCTCGGACTTTTACCTAATAGCAATCAGCCCCAGCATTTT. Amino acids: CASSLGLLPNSNQPQHF.

The table lists this clonotype with many counts. The chain employs TRBV12-3 or TRBV12-4 and TRBJ2-1; 10 bases align to TRBD2. J lost 4 bases, V lost 4 bases, and 7 bases had no gene match. This CDR3 region has 16 residues. The CDR3 nucleotides are TGTGCCAGCAGTTCCACTCTAGCGGGAGTGTACAATGAGCAGTTCTTC. This translates into CASSSTLAGVYNEQFF.

This clonotype was observed at least ten times. This chain uses TRBV12-3 or TRBV12-4 with TRBJ1-1, with TRBD1 as a possible D gene (6 bases). The CDR3 is 13 amino acids. Trimming took 2 bases from V and 6 from J, leaving 10 bases between them. The CDR3 is CASSLPQGSEAFF. CDR3 sequence (DNA): TGTGCCAGCAGTTTACCACAGGGTTCTGAAGCTTTCTTT.

This clonotype showed up just a few times. This chain uses TRBV23-1 with TRBJ2-7, with TRBD1 matching over 10 bases. TRBV23-1 is assigned to the ORF class and has an uncertain function. V shed 10 bases, J shed 5 bases, and the junction held 8 bases outside the gene matches. The CDR3 runs to 13 residues. As DNA, the CDR3 is TGCGCCATTTGGGACAGGGGCATCCACGAGCAGTACTTC. Its protein product is CAIWDRGIHEQYF.